Following are 25 T cell receptor beta chains from one sample sequenced in a study of cytomegalovirus exposure and HLA in healthy donors. PCR involved 60 Vbeta and 13 Jbeta primers. TCRdb's copy holds only in-frame clones and misses some; the assay was immunoSEQ multiplex PCR. The sample has about 140,000 clones, 65% to 80% seen once. The sequenced sample consisted of PBMCs. The receptors here all came from a woman aged 50 to 60 in good health and CMV-seropositive.

The rearrangement uses TRBV25-1 and TRBJ1-2; the match to TRBD1 covers 10 bases. Trimming at V came to 5 bases and at J to 3 bases, leaving 3 bases not matched to a gene. Germline CDR1 MGHDK, CDR2 SYGVNS. The CDR3 extends over 14 amino acids. CDR3 sequence: CASSSTGGHYGYTF. CDR3 DNA: TGTGCCAGCAGTTCGACAGGGGGCCACTATGGCTACACCTTC.

V usage is TRBV4-1 and J usage is TRBJ2-7; TRBD2 matches at 7 bases. The germline V gene encodes CDR1 MGHRA and CDR2 YSYEKL. There are 17 residues in the CDR3. V shed 3 bases and J 4 bases; nucleotides not matched to a gene: 15. The CDR3 nucleotides read TGCGCCAGCAGCCAGGTCCTTATCGCGGGGGTACCTTACGAGCAGTACTTC. Translated: CASSQVLIAGVPYEQYF.

J is TRBJ1-1 and V is TRBV29-1; tentative D call: TRBD1 (6 bases). Trimming took off 7 bases at V and 3 bases at J, with 12 bases between the two ends. The length of the CDR3 is 12 residues. Germline CDR1 and CDR2: SQVTM and ANQGSEA. CDR3 loop: CSAEWTDTEAFF. In DNA, the CDR3 is TGCAGCGCAGAGTGGACAGACACTGAAGCTTTCTTT.

The gene calls are TRBV5-3 and TRBJ1-1; D is perhaps TRBD1 (5 bases). TRBV5-3 is flagged as an ORF with uncertain function. The V end lost 4 bases, the J end lost 2 bases, and 15 bases lay between the germline ends. CDR3 size: 15 residues. In DNA, the CDR3 is TGTGCCAGAAGCGGGGCTGCACCCCTCAACACTGAAGCTTTCTTT. Translated, it gives CARSGAAPLNTEAFF.

V and J are TRBV9 and TRBJ2-1; TRBD2 agrees at 10 bases. Trimming cost V 2 bases and J 3 bases; bases outside gene matches: 8. Germline-derived CDR1 and CDR2 are SGDLS and YYNGEE. CDR3 size: 17 residues. CDR3 coding DNA: TGTGCCAGCAGCGTTCGGCTAGCGGGGGCCGACTACAATGAGCAGTTCTTC. Residues: CASSVRLAGADYNEQFF.

The chain is built from TRBV9 and TRBJ2-7, with 8 bases identical to TRBD1. The germline CDR1 and CDR2 sequences are SGDLS and YYNGEE. J lost 2 bases, V lost 0 bases, and 7 bases had no gene match. This CDR3 is 16 amino acids long. The CDR3 region is CASSVGPGQGTYEQYF. For the CDR3, the DNA is TGTGCCAGCAGCGTAGGTCCAGGACAGGGAACCTACGAGCAGTACTTC.

This clone was counted only a few times. The CDR3 DNA is TGTGCCAGCAGCTTAGGGGAACAGGGTACTAAAGCTTTCTTT. Translating it yields CASSLGEQGTKAFF. The chain employs TRBV11-3 and TRBJ1-1, with D perhaps matching TRBD1 (6 bases). In germline, CDR1 is SGHNT, CDR2 YENEEA. The CDR3 runs 14 residues. Between the trimmed V and J ends, which lost 1 base and 9 bases, there was a span of 15 bases.

The chain links TRBV29-1 to TRBJ2-5; 8 bases fit TRBD1. In germline, CDR1 is SQVTM, CDR2 ANQGSEA. Losses at the gene ends were 4 bases for V and 4 bases for J; bases not matched to a gene: 5. The CDR3 runs to 13 residues. The CDR3: CSVGRGRRETQYF. The CDR3 region has the DNA TGCAGCGTTGGCAGGGGGCGACGAGAGACCCAGTACTTC. The complete variable domain, with remaining parts taken from reference TRBV29-1 and TRBJ2-5, reads SAVISQKPSRDICQRGTSLTIQCQVDSQVTMMFWYRQQPGQSLTLIATANQGSEATYESGFVIDKFPISRPNLTFSTLTVSNMSPEDSSIYLCSVGRGRRETQYFGPGTRLLVL.

The chain has TRBV6-5 and TRBJ1-4; 8 positions agree with TRBD1. Germline trimming cut 2 bases from V and 5 bases from J; bases unmatched to any gene: 4. The CDR3 loop spans 15 amino acids. CDR1 is MNHEY and CDR2 is SVGAGI in the germline V gene. CDR3 loop: CASSYTDRANEKLFF. CDR3 DNA sequence: TGTGCCAGCAGTTACACGGACAGGGCGAATGAAAAACTGTTTTTT.

This clone showed up just once. The gene calls are TRBV28 and TRBJ2-5; 8 nucleotides align to TRBD1. V shed 4 bases and J 2 bases; nucleotides not matched to a gene: 6. The CDR3 sequence is 15 residues long. Germline CDR1 and CDR2: MDHEN and SYDVKM. The CDR3 loop reads CASSSPGQAQETQYF. The CDR3 DNA is TGTGCCAGCAGTTCCCCGGGACAGGCTCAAGAGACCCAGTACTTC.

The genes are TRBV5-4 and TRBJ2-5, with 7 bases lining up with TRBD1. This CDR3 region has 14 residues. From germline, CDR1 is SGHNT and CDR2 YYREEE (reference sequence). The ends lost 4 bases at V and 4 bases at J; junction bases unmatched: 7. For the CDR3, the DNA is TGTGCCAGCAGCGACACCCGGACAGGAGAGACCCAGTACTTC. It translates to CASSDTRTGETQYF.

The rearrangement joins TRBV28 to TRBJ2-1, with D possibly TRBD2 on 5 matching bases. Trimming stripped 2 bases from V and 8 bases from J, with 13 bases between. The CDR3 has 14 residues. Germline V gene lookup returns CDR1 MDHEN and CDR2 SYDVKM. The CDR3 sequence: CASSLVHSGHEQFF. DNA of the CDR3: TGTGCCAGCAGTTTAGTCCACAGCGGCCATGAGCAGTTCTTC.

V usage is TRBV2 and J usage is TRBJ1-1; 9 nucleotides match TRBD1. The junction had 9 bases not matched to a gene; V was cut back by 5 bases and J by 5 bases. There are 15 residues in the CDR3. CDR1 SNHLY and CDR2 FYNNEI come from the germline V gene. The CDR3 region is CASSSSGQGRTEAFF. Here the CDR3 DNA reads TGTGCCAGCAGTAGTTCGGGACAGGGTCGGACTGAAGCTTTCTTT.

With respect to this clone: At one of its ends the junction is not consistent with the germline gene, which may arise from a read error. The V gene is TRBV5-1, the J gene TRBJ2-6, with D maybe TRBD2 (6 bases). This CDR3 is 16 amino acids long. Germline V gene sequence: CDR1 SGHRS, CDR2 YFSETQ. CDR3 sequence reads: CASSLLTSSGANGLTF. CDR3 in DNA: TGCGCCAGCAGCTTGCTCACTAGCTCTGGGGCCAACGGCCTGACTTTC.

The V gene is TRBV30, the J gene TRBJ2-1; D possibly corresponds to TRBD1 (6 bases). V lost 0 bases and J 5 bases, leaving 20 bases between the germline ends. This CDR3 has 17 amino acids. Germline V CDR1 and CDR2: GTSNPN, SVGIG (reference sequence). CDR3 nucleotides: TGTGCCTGGAGTGTACCGGGGTTGGGGACACTGCACAATGAGCAGTTCTTC. Its protein product is CAWSVPGLGTLHNEQFF.

The chain links TRBV2 to TRBJ1-2; 7 bases are shared with TRBD1. The germline V gene has CDR1 SNHLY and CDR2 FYNNEI. V dropped 0 bases and J dropped 3; count of bases not matched to a gene: 13. CDR3 length equals 18 residues. CDR3 amino acids: CASSEALGLVDRDYGYTF. The CDR3 DNA sequence: TGTGCCAGCAGTGAAGCGCTTGGGCTGGTCGACAGGGACTATGGCTACACCTTC.

This chain uses TRBV30 with TRBJ2-1, with D maybe TRBD2 (5 bases). Per the germline V gene, CDR1 is GTSNPN and CDR2 is SVGIG (reference sequence). The germline V and J ends were trimmed by 7 bases and 0 bases, with 10 bases remaining between them. This CDR3 has 13 residues. DNA for the CDR3: TGTGCCTCGGACTTTAGCTCCTACAATGAGCAGTTCTTC. Translated: CASDFSSYNEQFF.

The V call is TRBV10-3, the J call TRBJ2-2; D is perhaps TRBD1 (6 bases). The CDR3 is 16 residues long. Germline CDR1 reads ENHRY; CDR2 reads SYGVKD. V lost 0 bases and J lost 6, with 14 bases in between. DNA for the CDR3: TGTGCCATCAGTGAGTCTAAAGGGCAGGGGTCCGGGGAGCTGTTTTTT. It translates to CAISESKGQGSGELFF.

V gene TRBV19 combines with J gene TRBJ1-3, with D maybe TRBD1 (6 bases). This CDR3 has 14 amino acids. V gave up 3 bases and J gave up 4 bases, with 10 bases separating them. The germline CDR1 and CDR2 sequences are LNHDA and SQIVND (reference sequence). The CDR3, as DNA: TGTGCCAGTAGTATTCCGGGACACGGAAACACCATATATTTT. Its protein is CASSIPGHGNTIYF.

The V and J genes are TRBV7-3 and TRBJ2-1, with a possible D match to TRBD1 (5 bases). In germline, CDR1 is SGHTA, CDR2 FQGTGA. The CDR3 extends over 17 amino acids. V dropped 5 bases and J dropped 9 bases, with 26 bases sitting between them. The CDR3 nucleotides are TGTGCCAGCAGCCCCCAACCGGAAGGGGCCCCTGGTAGTGAGCAGTTCTTC. It yields the protein CASSPQPEGAPGSEQFF.

As concerns this clone: At one end the junction does not follow the germline gene, possibly because of a read error. CDR3 in amino acids: CASSLGQGQPQHF. The CDR3 DNA is TGTGCTAGCAGCTTAGGGCAGGGCCAGCCCCAGCATTTT. The chain carries TRBV7-7 and TRBJ1-5; possibly TRBD1 for D (5 bases). CDR1 and CDR2 from the germline V gene are SSHAT and FNYEAQ (reference sequence). This CDR3 is 13 amino acids long.

The chain couples TRBV29-1 to TRBJ1-2; 9 bases fit TRBD1. Germline trimming cut 3 bases from V and 4 bases from J; bases unmatched to any gene: 0. The length of the CDR3 is 12 residues. The germline V gene has CDR1 SQVTM and CDR2 ANQGSEA. CDR3 sequence: CSVEGQGYGYTF. The CDR3 nucleotides are TGCAGCGTTGAGGGACAGGGCTATGGCTACACCTTC.

The V call is TRBV5-1, the J call TRBJ2-5; TRBD1 agrees at 7 bases. The CDR3 sequence is 16 residues long. Germline CDR1 and CDR2: SGHRS and YFSETQ. V was pared by 1 base and J by 2 bases, with 8 bases of the junction left unmatched. The CDR3 reads CASSLFGTAKQETQYF. Here the CDR3 DNA reads TGCGCCAGCAGCTTGTTTGGGACAGCAAAGCAAGAGACCCAGTACTTC. Together with reference TRBV5-1 and TRBJ2-5, the CDR3 gives the full variable domain: KAGVTQTPRYLIKTRGQQVTLSCSPISGHRSVSWYQQTPGQGLQFLFEYFSETQRNKGNFPGRFSGRQFSNSRSEMNVSTLELGDSALYLCASSLFGTAKQETQYFGPGTRLLVL.

The chain recombines TRBV28 with TRBJ1-2; D is unclear. CDR1 MDHEN and CDR2 SYDVKM come from the germline V gene. Deletions cut 5 bases from V and 7 bases from J, with 11 bases between. This CDR3 is built from 12 residues. CDR3 sequence (DNA): TGTGCCAGCAGTCCTCGGAGGATTGGCTACACCTTC. Residues: CASSPRRIGYTF.

This chain joins TRBV2 and TRBJ2-5, with unresolved D. Germline lookup yields CDR1 SNHLY and CDR2 FYNNEI. Trimming stripped 6 bases from V and 3 bases from J, with 11 bases between. The CDR3 consists of 13 residues. The CDR3 region is CASSSLVKETQYF. The CDR3, as DNA: TGTGCCAGCAGCTCCCTTGTAAAAGAGACCCAGTACTTC.